This T cell receptor beta chain was sequenced in a study of blood T cell repertoires in COVID-19. Study-level information: From T cells, B-cell-depleted T cells, or PBMCs came the material, which was cDNA or gDNA.

In the authors' methods: Estimated nucleated cell counts came from reference gene primer amplification. Clones were read by immunoSEQ multiplex PCR, and TCRdb kept only the in-frame ones, dropping some. V and J calls and clone size are those listed in that table; D and trimming were worked out from the DNA. Of roughly 200,000 clones detected, 65% to 90% appear once; the ten largest clones hold roughly 4%. The sequenced sample was PBMCs or T cells enriched from blood (not recorded which). The source of this sequence is a woman between 25 and 40 years old who had been exposed to COVID-19.

CDR3 coding DNA: TGTGCCAGCTTCCAGGGCTTTGGGAACACTGAAGCTTTCTTT. This translates into CASFQGFGNTEAFF. The V and J genes are TRBV27 and TRBJ1-1; tentative D call: TRBD1 (5 bases). CDR1 and CDR2 from the germline V gene are MNHEY and SMNVEV (reference sequence). Trimming cost V 8 bases and J 1 base, with 14 bases left between them. The CDR3 contains 14 residues.